A selection of T cell receptor beta chains follows, all from one sample in a study of blood T cell repertoires in COVID-19. Here immunoSEQ multiplex PCR was the method, and the copy in TCRdb shows in-frame clones only, minus some. Of about 410,000 clones listed, 86% were seen once; the top ten hold approximately 1.4%. Sequencing was carried out using peripheral blood. The origin of the receptors is a young woman with active or convalescent COVID-19. The CDR3 runs from the conserved cysteine through the conserved F or W. Fields, in order: D gene, V gene, clone size, J gene, CDR3 protein, CDR3 DNA. The D gene is left open where the match is weak. Size is stated for part of the rows, as once, few or many counts, or as a class when the clone is expanded.

D: TRBD1
V: TRBV28
size: few
J: TRBJ1-6
CDR3: CASDRGGNSPLHF
DNA: TGTGCCAGCGACAGGGGGGGTAATTCACCCCTCCACTTT

D: -
V: TRBV2
size: -
J: TRBJ2-5
CDR3: CASRRILGETQYF
DNA: TGTGCCAGCCGAAGGATTCTAGGAGAGACCCAGTACTTC

D: -
V: TRBV27
size: -
J: TRBJ1-1
CDR3: CASSLGGAPTEAFF
DNA: TGTGCCAGCAGTTTAGGGGGGGCGCCGACTGAAGCTTTCTTT

D: -
V: TRBV15
size: -
J: TRBJ1-2
CDR3: CATSREIGVTYGYTF
DNA: TGTGCCACCAGCAGAGAAATAGGGGTTACCTATGGCTACACCTTC

D: TRBD1
V: TRBV5-8
size: -
J: TRBJ2-1
CDR3: CASSLGQGGEQFF
DNA: TGTGCCAGCAGCTTAGGACAGGGCGGTGAGCAGTTCTTC

D: TRBD1
V: TRBV7-4
size: once
J: TRBJ1-5
CDR3: CASSERTGRPLSNQPQHF
DNA: TGTGCCAGCAGCGAACGGACAGGGAGACCCCTTAGCAATCAGCCCCAGCATTTT

D: -
V: TRBV30
size: -
J: TRBJ2-2
CDR3: CAWRQKANTGELFF
DNA: TGTGCCTGGAGACAGAAAGCGAACACCGGGGAGCTGTTTTTT

D: TRBD1
V: TRBV10-3
size: -
J: TRBJ2-7
CDR3: CAIAEGASSYEQYF
DNA: TGTGCCATTGCTGAGGGGGCTAGCTCCTACGAGCAGTACTTC

D: TRBD1
V: TRBV29-1
size: -
J: TRBJ2-7
CDR3: CSIVGQGYEQYF
DNA: TGCAGCATTGTGGGACAGGGCTACGAGCAGTACTTC

D: -
V: TRBV7-8
size: -
J: TRBJ2-1
CDR3: CASRTKPDRFDNEQFF
DNA: TGTGCCAGCAGGACGAAGCCCGACAGGTTTGACAATGAGCAGTTCTTC

D: -
V: TRBV23-1
size: -
J: TRBJ1-5
CDR3: CASSQVRSLQGWGKRQPQHF
DNA: TGCGCCAGCAGTCAGGTTAGAAGTTTGCAGGGGTGGGGTAAGCGGCAGCCCCAGCATTTT

D: -
V: TRBV5-1
size: -
J: TRBJ2-5
CDR3: CASSLGQSQETQYF
DNA: TGCGCCAGCAGCCTCGGACAGTCCCAAGAGACCCAGTACTTC

D: -
V: TRBV3-1/TRBV3-2
size: -
J: TRBJ1-3
CDR3: CASSQDAIPKRVSGNTIYF
DNA: TGTGCCAGCAGCCAAGATGCCATTCCGAAACGAGTCTCTGGAAACACCATATATTTT

D: -
V: TRBV6-5
size: once
J: TRBJ2-1
CDR3: CASGGSNVNEQFF
DNA: TGTGCCAGCGGGGGGTCTAACGTCAATGAGCAGTTCTTC

D: TRBD1
V: TRBV19
size: -
J: TRBJ1-2
CDR3: CASSMGQGTNYGYTF
DNA: TGTGCCAGTAGTATGGGACAGGGCACTAACTATGGCTACACCTTC

D: -
V: TRBV3-1/TRBV3-2
size: -
J: TRBJ1-2
CDR3: CASSHPRQSGGYTF
DNA: TGTGCCAGCAGCCACCCACGACAGTCTGGGGGCTACACCTTC

D: TRBD1
V: TRBV19
size: -
J: TRBJ1-2
CDR3: CASSIRDRANYGYTF
DNA: TGTGCCAGTAGTATCCGGGACAGGGCTAACTATGGCTACACCTTC

D: -
V: TRBV3-1/TRBV3-2
size: -
J: TRBJ2-2
CDR3: CASSHTNTGELFF
DNA: TGTGCCAGCAGCCATACGAACACCGGGGAGCTGTTTTTT

D: -
V: TRBV10-1
size: -
J: TRBJ2-3
CDR3: CASSESLGDSTDTQYF
DNA: TGCGCCAGCAGTGAGTCGCTCGGGGACTCAACAGATACGCAGTATTTT

D: -
V: TRBV18
size: -
J: TRBJ1-2
CDR3: CASSYSEGYYGYTF
DNA: TGTGCCAGCTCTTATTCGGAGGGTTACTATGGCTACACCTTC

D: -
V: TRBV19
size: -
J: TRBJ2-5
CDR3: CASTPPGAGMGTQYF
DNA: TGTGCCAGTACCCCACCCGGCGCGGGGATGGGGACCCAGTACTTC

D: TRBD1
V: TRBV3-1/TRBV3-2
size: -
J: TRBJ1-2
CDR3: CASSQADRGGYGYTF
DNA: TGTGCCAGCAGCCAAGCTGACAGGGGTGGTTATGGCTACACCTTC

D: TRBD2
V: TRBV7-2
size: -
J: TRBJ2-5
CDR3: CASSFQLAGVETQYF
DNA: TGTGCCAGCAGCTTCCAACTAGCGGGGGTGGAGACCCAGTACTTC

D: -
V: TRBV6-1
size: -
J: TRBJ1-3
CDR3: CASTLTLHSGNTIYF
DNA: TGTGCCAGCACCCTGACACTTCACTCTGGAAACACCATATATTTT